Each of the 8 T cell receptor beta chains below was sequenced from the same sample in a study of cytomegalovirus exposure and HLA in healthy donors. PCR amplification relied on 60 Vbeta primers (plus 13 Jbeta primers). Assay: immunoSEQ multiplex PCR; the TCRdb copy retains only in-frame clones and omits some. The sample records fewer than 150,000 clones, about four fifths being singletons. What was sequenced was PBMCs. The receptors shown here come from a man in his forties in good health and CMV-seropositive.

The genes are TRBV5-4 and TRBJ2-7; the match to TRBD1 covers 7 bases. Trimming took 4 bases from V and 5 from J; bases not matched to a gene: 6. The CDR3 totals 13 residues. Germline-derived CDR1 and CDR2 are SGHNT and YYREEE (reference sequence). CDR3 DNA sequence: TGTGCCAGCAGCGATCCGACAGGGAACGAGCAGTACTTC. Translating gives CASSDPTGNEQYF.

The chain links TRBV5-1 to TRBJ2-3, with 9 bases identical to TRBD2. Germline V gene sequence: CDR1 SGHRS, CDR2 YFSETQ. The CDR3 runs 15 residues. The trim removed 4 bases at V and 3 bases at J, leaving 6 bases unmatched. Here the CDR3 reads CASSLSGSGTDTQYF. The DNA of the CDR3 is TGCGCCAGCAGCCTTAGCGGGAGTGGAACAGATACGCAGTATTTT.

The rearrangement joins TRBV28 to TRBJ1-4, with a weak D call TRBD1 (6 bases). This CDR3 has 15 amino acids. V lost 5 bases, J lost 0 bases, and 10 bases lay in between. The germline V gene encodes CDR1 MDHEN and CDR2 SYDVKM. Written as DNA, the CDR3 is TGTGCCAGCAGTCTGACAGGCGCAACTAATGAAAAACTGTTTTTT. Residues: CASSLTGATNEKLFF.

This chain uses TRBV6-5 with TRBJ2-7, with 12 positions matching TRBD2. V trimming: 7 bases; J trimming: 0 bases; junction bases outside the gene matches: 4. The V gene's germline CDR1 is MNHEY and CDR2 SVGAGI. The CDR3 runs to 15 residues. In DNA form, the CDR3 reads TGTGCCAGCAACCTAGCGGGAGGGCCCTCCTACGAGCAGTACTTC. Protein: CASNLAGGPSYEQYF.

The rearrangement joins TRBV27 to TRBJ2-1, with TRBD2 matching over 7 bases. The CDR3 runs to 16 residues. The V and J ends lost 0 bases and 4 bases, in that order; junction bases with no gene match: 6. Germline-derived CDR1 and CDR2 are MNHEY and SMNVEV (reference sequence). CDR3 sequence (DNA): TGTGCCAGCAGTTTATCTCGGCTAGCGGATTACAATGAGCAGTTCTTC. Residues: CASSLSRLADYNEQFF.

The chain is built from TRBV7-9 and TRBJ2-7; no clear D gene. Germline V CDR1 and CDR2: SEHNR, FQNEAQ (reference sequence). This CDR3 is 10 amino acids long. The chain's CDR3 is CSTGTYEQYF. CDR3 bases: TGTTCGACGGGTACCTACGAGCAGTACTTC.

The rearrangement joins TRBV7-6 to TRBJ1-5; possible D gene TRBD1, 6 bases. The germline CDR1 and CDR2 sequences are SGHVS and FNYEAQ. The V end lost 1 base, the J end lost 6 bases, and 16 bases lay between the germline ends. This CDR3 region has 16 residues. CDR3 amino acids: CASSLGVQGSGQPQHF. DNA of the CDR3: TGTGCCAGCAGCTTAGGGGTTCAGGGGTCAGGTCAGCCCCAGCATTTT.

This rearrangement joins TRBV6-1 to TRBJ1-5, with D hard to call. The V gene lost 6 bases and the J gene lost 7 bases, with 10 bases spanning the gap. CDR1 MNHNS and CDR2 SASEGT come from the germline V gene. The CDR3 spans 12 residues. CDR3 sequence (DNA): TGTGCCAGCAGCCCAGGTTGGCAGCCCCAGCATTTT. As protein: CASSPGWQPQHF.